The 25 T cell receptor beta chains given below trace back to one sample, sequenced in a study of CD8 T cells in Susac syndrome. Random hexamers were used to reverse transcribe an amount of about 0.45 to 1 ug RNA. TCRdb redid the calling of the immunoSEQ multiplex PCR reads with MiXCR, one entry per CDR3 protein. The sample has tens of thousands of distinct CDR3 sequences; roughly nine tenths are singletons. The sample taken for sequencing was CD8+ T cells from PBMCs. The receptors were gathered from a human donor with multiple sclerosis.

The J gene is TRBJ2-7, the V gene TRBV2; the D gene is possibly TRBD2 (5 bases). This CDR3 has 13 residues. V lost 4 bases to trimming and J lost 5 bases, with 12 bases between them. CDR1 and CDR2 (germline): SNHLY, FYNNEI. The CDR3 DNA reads TGTGCCAGCAGTGGAGGGCTAGTCAACGAGCAGTACTTC. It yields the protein CASSGGLVNEQYF.

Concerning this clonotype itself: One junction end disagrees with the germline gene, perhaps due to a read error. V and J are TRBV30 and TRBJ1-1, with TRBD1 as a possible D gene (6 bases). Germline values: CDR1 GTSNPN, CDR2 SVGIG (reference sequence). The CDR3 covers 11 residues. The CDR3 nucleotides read TGTTTTGGGTCCGGGGGGCGTCGAGCTCTCTTT. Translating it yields CFGSGGRRALF. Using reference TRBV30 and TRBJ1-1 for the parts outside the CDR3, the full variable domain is SQTIHQWPATLVQPVGSPLSLECTVEGTSNPNLYWYRQAAGRGLQLLFYSVGIGQISSEVPQNLSASRPQDRQFILSSKKLLLSDSGFYLCFGSGGRRALFGQGTRLTVV.

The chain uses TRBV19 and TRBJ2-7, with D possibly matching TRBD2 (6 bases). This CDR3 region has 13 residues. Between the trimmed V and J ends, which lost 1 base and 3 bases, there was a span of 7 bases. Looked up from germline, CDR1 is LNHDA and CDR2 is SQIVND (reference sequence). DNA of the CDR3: TGTGCCAGTAGTATAGGGGGAGGCTACGAGCAGTACTTC. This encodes CASSIGGGYEQYF. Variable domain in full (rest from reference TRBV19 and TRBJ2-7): DGGITQSPKYLFRKEGQNVTLSCEQNLNHDAMYWYRQDPGQGLRLIYYSQIVNDFQKGDIAEGYSVSREKKESFPLTVTSAQKNPTAFYLCASSIGGGYEQYFGPGTRLTVT.

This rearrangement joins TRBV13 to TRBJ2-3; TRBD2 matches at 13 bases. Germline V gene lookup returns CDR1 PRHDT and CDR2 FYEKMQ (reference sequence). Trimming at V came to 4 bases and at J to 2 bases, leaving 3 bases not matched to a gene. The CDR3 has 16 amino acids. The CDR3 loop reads CASSWGLAGPTDTQYF. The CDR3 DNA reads TGTGCCAGCAGCTGGGGACTAGCGGGGCCCACAGATACGCAGTATTTT. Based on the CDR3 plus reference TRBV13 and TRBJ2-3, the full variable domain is AAGVIQSPRHLIKEKRETATLKCYPIPRHDTVYWYQQGPGQDPQFLISFYEKMQSDKGSIPDRFSAQQFSDYHSELNMSSLELGDSALYFCASSWGLAGPTDTQYFGPGTRLTVL.

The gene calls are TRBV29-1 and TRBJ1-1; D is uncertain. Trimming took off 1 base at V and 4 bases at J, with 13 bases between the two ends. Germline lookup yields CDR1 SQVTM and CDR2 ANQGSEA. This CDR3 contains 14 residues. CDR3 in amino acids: CSVEVTREGTEAFF. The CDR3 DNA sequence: TGCAGCGTTGAAGTTACCCGGGAGGGCACTGAAGCTTTCTTT.

The CDR3 region has the DNA TGTGCCTGGGCACCTGGGGACAATGAGCAGTTCTTC. Translation: CAWAPGDNEQFF. The chain is built from TRBV30 and TRBJ2-1; D unclear. Trimming stripped 5 bases from V and 5 bases from J, with 10 bases between. Per the germline V gene, CDR1 is GTSNPN and CDR2 is SVGIG (reference sequence). The CDR3 runs to 12 residues.

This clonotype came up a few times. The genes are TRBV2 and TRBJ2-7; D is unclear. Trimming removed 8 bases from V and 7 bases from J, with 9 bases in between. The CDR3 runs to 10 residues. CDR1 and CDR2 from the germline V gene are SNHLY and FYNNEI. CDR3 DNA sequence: TGTGCCAGCGGCGGTTGGGAGCAGTACTTC. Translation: CASGGWEQYF.

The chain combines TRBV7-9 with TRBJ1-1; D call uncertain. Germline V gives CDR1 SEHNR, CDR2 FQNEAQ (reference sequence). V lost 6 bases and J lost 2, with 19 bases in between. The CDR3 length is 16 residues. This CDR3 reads CASRSLRAASNTEAFF. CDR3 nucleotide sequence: TGTGCCAGCAGATCACTACGGGCGGCGTCTAACACTGAAGCTTTCTTT.

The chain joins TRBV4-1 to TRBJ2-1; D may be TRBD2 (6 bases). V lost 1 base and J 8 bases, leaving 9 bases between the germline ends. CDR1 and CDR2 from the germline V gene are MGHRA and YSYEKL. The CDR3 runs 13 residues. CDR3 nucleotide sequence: TGCGCCAGCAGCCAAGGACTAGTAGATGAGCAGTTCTTC. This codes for CASSQGLVDEQFF.

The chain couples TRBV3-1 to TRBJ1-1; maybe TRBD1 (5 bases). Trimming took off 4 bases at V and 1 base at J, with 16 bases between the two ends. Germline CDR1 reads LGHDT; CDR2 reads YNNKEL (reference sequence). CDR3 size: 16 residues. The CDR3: CASSPTQRQRNTEAFF. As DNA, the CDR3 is TGTGCCAGCAGCCCGACGCAAAGACAGAGGAACACTGAAGCTTTCTTT.

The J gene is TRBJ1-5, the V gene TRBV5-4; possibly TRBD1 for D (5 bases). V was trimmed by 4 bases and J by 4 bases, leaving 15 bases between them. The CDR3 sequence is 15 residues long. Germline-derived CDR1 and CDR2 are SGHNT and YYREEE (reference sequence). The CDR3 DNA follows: TGTGCCAGCAGCGCCGGGATTGGGGCGAATCAGCCCCAGCATTTT. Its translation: CASSAGIGANQPQHF.

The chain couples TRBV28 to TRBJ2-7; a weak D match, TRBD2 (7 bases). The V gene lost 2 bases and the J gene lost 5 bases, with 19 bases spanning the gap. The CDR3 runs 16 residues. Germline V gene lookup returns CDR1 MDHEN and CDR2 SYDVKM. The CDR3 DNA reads TGTGCCAGCAGTTTAATGGTGGGTCAAGGGGGGGACGAGCAGTACTTC. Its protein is CASSLMVGQGGDEQYF.

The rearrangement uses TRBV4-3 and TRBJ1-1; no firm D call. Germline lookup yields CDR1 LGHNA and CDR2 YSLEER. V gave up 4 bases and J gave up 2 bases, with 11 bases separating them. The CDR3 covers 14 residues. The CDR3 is CASSLQTANTEAFF. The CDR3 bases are TGCGCCAGCAGCCTTCAAACAGCTAACACTGAAGCTTTCTTT.

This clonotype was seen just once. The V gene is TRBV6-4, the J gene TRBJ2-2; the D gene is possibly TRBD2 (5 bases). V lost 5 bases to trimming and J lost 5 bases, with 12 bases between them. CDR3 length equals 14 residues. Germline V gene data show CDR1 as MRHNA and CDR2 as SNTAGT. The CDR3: CASSPTEETGELFF. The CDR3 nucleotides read TGTGCCAGCAGTCCCACGGAGGAAACCGGGGAGCTGTTTTTT.

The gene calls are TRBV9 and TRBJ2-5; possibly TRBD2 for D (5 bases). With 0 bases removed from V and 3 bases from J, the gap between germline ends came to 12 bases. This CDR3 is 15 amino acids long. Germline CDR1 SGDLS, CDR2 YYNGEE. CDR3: CASSVGERVEETQYF. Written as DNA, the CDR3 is TGTGCCAGCAGCGTAGGGGAGAGGGTAGAAGAGACCCAGTACTTC.

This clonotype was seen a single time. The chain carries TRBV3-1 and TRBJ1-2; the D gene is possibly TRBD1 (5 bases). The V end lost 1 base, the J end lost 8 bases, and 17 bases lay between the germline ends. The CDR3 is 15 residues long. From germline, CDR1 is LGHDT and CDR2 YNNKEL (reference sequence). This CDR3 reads CASSQGGTAGQGYTF. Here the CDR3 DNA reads TGTGCCAGCAGCCAAGGGGGCACAGCCGGGCAAGGCTACACCTTC.

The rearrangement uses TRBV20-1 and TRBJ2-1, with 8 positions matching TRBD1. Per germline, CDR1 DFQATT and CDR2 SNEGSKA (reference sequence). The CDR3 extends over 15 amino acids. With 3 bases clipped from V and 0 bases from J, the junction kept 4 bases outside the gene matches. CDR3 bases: TGCAGTGCTAGCCACGACAGGGGCTCCTACAATGAGCAGTTCTTC. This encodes CSASHDRGSYNEQFF.

The chain's CDR3 is CASSPGGGNQPQHF. CDR3 coding DNA: TGCGCCAGCAGCCCTGGGGGGGGCAATCAGCCCCAGCATTTT. The chain uses TRBV5-1 and TRBJ1-5; a possible D gene is TRBD1 (5 bases). Germline V gene data show CDR1 as SGHRS and CDR2 as YFSETQ. V was clipped by 4 bases and J by 2 bases, with 10 bases between them. The CDR3 covers 14 residues.

CDR3 DNA sequence: TGCAGTGCTCCCCATCGGGGACCGCTCTCCTACAATGAGCAGTTCTTC. Residues: CSAPHRGPLSYNEQFF. The chain is built from TRBV20-1 and TRBJ2-1; either TRBD1 or TRBD2 may supply D (5 bases each). There are 16 residues in the CDR3. From germline, CDR1 is DFQATT and CDR2 SNEGSKA (reference sequence). The V end lost 5 bases, the J end lost 0 bases, and 17 bases lay between the germline ends.

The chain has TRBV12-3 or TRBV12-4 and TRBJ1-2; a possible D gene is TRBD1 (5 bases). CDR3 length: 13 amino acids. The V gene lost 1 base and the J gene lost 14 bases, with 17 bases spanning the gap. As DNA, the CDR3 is TGTGCCAGCAGTTTAGATTATAGGGCAGGGTCTACCTTC. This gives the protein CASSLDYRAGSTF.

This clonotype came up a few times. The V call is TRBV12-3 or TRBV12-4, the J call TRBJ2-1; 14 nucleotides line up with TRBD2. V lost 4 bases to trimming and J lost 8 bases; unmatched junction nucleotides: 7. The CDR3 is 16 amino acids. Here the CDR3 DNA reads TGTGCCAGCAGTTCGACTAGCGGGAGGGATCGGGATGAGCAGTTCTTC. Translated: CASSSTSGRDRDEQFF.

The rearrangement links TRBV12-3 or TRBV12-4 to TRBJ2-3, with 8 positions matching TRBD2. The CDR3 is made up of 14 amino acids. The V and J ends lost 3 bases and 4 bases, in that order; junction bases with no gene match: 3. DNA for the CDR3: TGTGCCAGCAGTTTTGGGACTAGGGCAGATACGCAGTATTTT. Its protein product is CASSFGTRADTQYF.

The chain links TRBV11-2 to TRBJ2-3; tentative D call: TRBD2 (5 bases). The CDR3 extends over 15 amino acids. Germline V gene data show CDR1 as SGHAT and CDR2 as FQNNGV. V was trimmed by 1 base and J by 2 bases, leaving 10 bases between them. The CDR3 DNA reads TGTGCCAGCAGCTTAGCAAGGAGGTACACAGATACGCAGTATTTT. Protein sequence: CASSLARRYTDTQYF.

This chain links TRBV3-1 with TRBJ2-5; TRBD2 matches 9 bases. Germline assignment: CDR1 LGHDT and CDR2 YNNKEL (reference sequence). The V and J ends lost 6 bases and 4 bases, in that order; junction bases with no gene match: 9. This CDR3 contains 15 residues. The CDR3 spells CASRGSGRSSETQYF. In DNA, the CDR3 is TGTGCCAGCAGGGGGAGCGGGAGGAGCTCAGAGACCCAGTACTTC.

The CDR3 protein is CASSYPGLANQETQYF. For the CDR3, the DNA is TGTGCCAGCAGTTACCCGGGACTAGCCAACCAAGAGACCCAGTACTTC. The chain recombines TRBV6-5 with TRBJ2-5, with TRBD2 matching over 9 bases. This CDR3 region has 16 residues. Germline V gene data show CDR1 as MNHEY and CDR2 as SVGAGI. The J segment lost 0 bases and the V segment lost 2 bases, leaving 4 bases of the junction unmatched.